This TCR beta chain was retrieved from a study of Ad26.COV2.S vaccination and SARS-CoV-2 variants. Study summary: Intramuscular Ad26.COV2.S at 5x10^10 or 1x10^11 viral particles. Overall study results and limits: Spike-specific TCR breadth in vaccine recipients exceeded that seen in placebo recipients. Recipients of vaccine and of placebo showed similar breadth of their non-spike TCR repertoires.

Produced via immunoSEQ multiplex PCR; TCRdb's table is partial and in-frame only. The sample lists about 370,000 clones, 75% to 90% occurring once. The CDR3 has 14 residues. The V end was cut by 7 bases, the J end by 4 bases, with 16 bases between. Germline lookup yields CDR1 LGHDT and CDR2 YNNKEL (reference sequence). As for treatment: around 19 received Ad26.COV2.S at low or high dose, single or two shots; roughly five received placebo; per-sample allocation not given. Vaccine and placebo recipients were sampled on day 63 after the first injection. As concerns this clone: Its antigen is unknown.

The starting material was peripheral blood, obtained in a trial of Ad26.COV2.S vaccine versus placebo. The rearrangement joins TRBV3-1 (or the pseudogene TRBV3-2) to TRBJ1-1; no firm D call. This TCR came from a person between 18 and 65 years old who received the Ad26.COV2.S COVID-19 vaccine or a placebo. The CDR3 reads CASNPGHSLTEAFF. In DNA, the CDR3 is TGTGCCAGCAACCCCGGGCACTCCCTCACTGAAGCTTTCTTT.